The 24 T cell receptor beta chains reported below all come from one sample, sequenced in a study of OX40 agonist ivuxolimab in advanced cancers. Here immunoSEQ multiplex PCR was the method, and the copy in TCRdb shows in-frame clones only, minus some. Here the sample spans some 98,000 clones, 80% to 90% being singletons. The specimen comprised CD4+ or CD8+ T cells sorted from blood, sampled in a trial of the OX40 agonist ivuxolimab. Every receptor here comes from an adult with an advanced solid tumor such as melanoma, head and neck, liver or kidney cancer.

This rearrangement joins TRBV19 to TRBJ1-2; tentative D call: TRBD1 (6 bases). CDR3 size: 14 residues. Trimming shortened V by 4 bases and J by 2 bases, and 11 bases separated the two germline ends. Germline loops: CDR1 LNHDA, CDR2 SQIVND (reference sequence). The CDR3 nucleotides read TGTGCCAGTAGTAACCAGGGGACCAACTATGGCTACACCTTC. Its translation: CASSNQGTNYGYTF. Drawing the rest from reference TRBV19 and TRBJ1-2, the complete variable domain is DGGITQSPKYLFRKEGQNVTLSCEQNLNHDAMYWYRQDPGQGLRLIYYSQIVNDFQKGDIAEGYSVSREKKESFPLTVTSAQKNPTAFYLCASSNQGTNYGYTFGSGTRLTVV.

The V gene is TRBV5-4, the J gene TRBJ2-7; 9 bases map to TRBD2. The CDR3 runs to 16 residues. The germline V gene has CDR1 SGHNT and CDR2 YYREEE (reference sequence). The ends lost 0 bases at V and 0 bases at J; junction bases unmatched: 4. The CDR3 loop is CASSLVGRGGSYEQYF. The CDR3, as DNA: TGTGCCAGCAGCTTGGTAGGGCGGGGGGGCTCCTACGAGCAGTACTTC.

The rearrangement links TRBV5-1 to TRBJ2-5; no firm D call. The CDR3 is 14 amino acids. Germline V gene sequence: CDR1 SGHRS, CDR2 YFSETQ. V was clipped by 0 bases and J by 4 bases, with 10 bases between them. As DNA, the CDR3 is TGCGCCAGCAGCTTGGTCCCAGTAAGAGAGACCCAGTACTTC. Translation: CASSLVPVRETQYF.

The J gene is TRBJ2-7, the V gene TRBV5-1, with 8 bases identical to TRBD1. The CDR3 totals 14 residues. The germline CDR1 and CDR2 sequences are SGHRS and YFSETQ. V gave up 4 bases and J gave up 2 bases; unmatched junction bases: 5. For the CDR3, the DNA is TGCGCCAGCAGCCCGACAGGGGCCACCTACGAGCAGTACTTC. This translates into CASSPTGATYEQYF.

The DNA for the CDR3 is TGTGCCAGCAGCGTAGAGGGGGGGAGAGGCAATGAGCAGTTCTTC. Translation: CASSVEGGRGNEQFF. The chain recombines TRBV9 with TRBJ2-1; possible D gene TRBD2, 7 bases. This CDR3 spans 15 amino acids. The V gene's germline CDR1 is SGDLS and CDR2 YYNGEE. V was clipped by 0 bases and J by 6 bases, with 13 bases between them. The variable domain in full, completed from reference TRBV9 and TRBJ2-1, reads DSGVTQTPKHLITATGQRVTLRCSPRSGDLSVYWYQQSLDQGLQFLIQYYNGEERAKGNILERFSAQQFPDLHSELNLSSLELGDSALYFCASSVEGGRGNEQFFGPGTRLTVL.

This sequence joins TRBV29-1 and TRBJ2-7, with 7 bases that match TRBD2. Germline values: CDR1 SQVTM, CDR2 ANQGSEA. V gave up 0 bases and J gave up 3 bases; unmatched junction bases: 5. The CDR3 has 14 residues. The chain's CDR3 is CSVEDRGRDYEQYF. The CDR3 DNA follows: TGCAGCGTTGAAGATCGGGGGAGGGACTACGAGCAGTACTTC.

V and J are TRBV19 and TRBJ2-7, with D unresolved. The CDR3 runs to 14 residues. The germline CDR1 and CDR2 sequences are LNHDA and SQIVND (reference sequence). The ends were cut back, 1 base at V and 0 bases at J, with 7 bases in the middle. The CDR3 DNA reads TGTGCCAGTAGTATAGCCACGGGCTCCTACGAGCAGTACTTC. Protein sequence: CASSIATGSYEQYF.

This clone came up once. The chain joins TRBV5-4 to TRBJ1-2; possibly TRBD1 for D (6 bases). V lost 4 bases and J 7 bases, leaving 20 bases between the germline ends. The CDR3 covers 15 residues. Looked up from germline, CDR1 is SGHNT and CDR2 is YYREEE (reference sequence). The CDR3 DNA reads TGTGCCAGCAGCGGAGCCGACAGGAAGTGGTCTGGCTACACCTTC. Its protein product is CASSGADRKWSGYTF.

The rearrangement links TRBV7-2 to TRBJ1-3; no firm D call. Trimming took 1 base from V and 0 from J, leaving 13 bases between them. This CDR3 contains 17 residues. CDR1 SGHTA and CDR2 FQGNSA come from the germline V gene. CDR3 sequence: CASSLGPPSSSGNTIYF. The CDR3, as DNA: TGTGCCAGCAGCTTAGGACCGCCGTCGAGCTCTGGAAACACCATATATTTT.

This clone was seen a single time. V is TRBV10-2 and J is TRBJ2-1; TRBD2 matches at 8 bases. Losses at the gene ends were 7 bases for V and 5 bases for J; bases not matched to a gene: 16. This CDR3 contains 17 residues. Germline V gene lookup returns CDR1 WSHSY and CDR2 SAAADI. The CDR3 reads CASTPGGVARTHNEQFF. The CDR3, as DNA: TGCGCCAGCACCCCGGGGGGGGTAGCCCGAACCCACAATGAGCAGTTCTTC.

This chain links TRBV10-2 with TRBJ1-4; the D gene is possibly TRBD1 (6 bases). Trimming removed 2 bases from V and 1 base from J, with 17 bases in between. This CDR3 has 18 residues. CDR1 and CDR2 from the germline V gene are WSHSY and SAAADI. CDR3 sequence: CASSETQTYRETNEKLFF. CDR3 DNA sequence: TGCGCCAGCAGTGAGACCCAAACCTACAGGGAAACTAATGAAAAACTGTTTTTT.

This clone appeared a few times. The chain is built from TRBV11-2 and TRBJ1-4, with D maybe TRBD1 (5 bases). This CDR3 spans 15 amino acids. Germline V gene data show CDR1 as SGHAT and CDR2 as FQNNGV. V dropped 6 bases and J dropped 4 bases, with 15 bases sitting between them. CDR3 residues: CASRIRGAVNEKLFF. The CDR3 DNA is TGTGCCAGCAGGATACGAGGGGCCGTTAATGAAAAACTGTTTTTT.

This sequence joins TRBV6-1 and TRBJ2-5, with D tentatively TRBD2 (5 bases). Trimming removed 3 bases at V and 7 bases at J, with 12 bases between. Germline V gene sequence: CDR1 MNHNS, CDR2 SASEGT. This CDR3 contains 13 residues. The CDR3 sequence is CASSDQPRGTQYF. In nucleotides, the CDR3 is TGTGCCAGCAGTGATCAACCTCGGGGGACCCAGTACTTC.

This clone occurred once. The chain employs TRBV7-3 and TRBJ2-1, with TRBD2 identical over 13 bases. Germline V gene lookup returns CDR1 SGHTA and CDR2 FQGTGA. Trimming removed 2 bases from V and 10 bases from J; junction bases left unmatched: 11. The CDR3 totals 17 residues. CDR3 in amino acids: CASSLAGPGLAGQEQFF. DNA for the CDR3: TGTGCCAGCAGCTTAGCCGGACCGGGACTAGCGGGGCAGGAGCAGTTCTTC.

J is TRBJ1-1 and V is TRBV29-1; D remains unclear. The CDR3 runs 13 residues. Germline V gives CDR1 SQVTM, CDR2 ANQGSEA. Trimming took 4 bases from V and 4 from J, leaving 13 bases between them. DNA of the CDR3: TGCAGCGTTGGTCGGGGAGGTCCCACTGAAGCTTTCTTT. As protein: CSVGRGGPTEAFF.

V gene TRBV7-2 combines with J gene TRBJ2-4, with D uncertain. The CDR3 is 17 residues long. Germline values: CDR1 SGHTA, CDR2 FQGNSA. V shed 1 base and J shed 0 bases, with 13 bases lying between them. The CDR3 region is CASSLGLRSLAKNIQYF. Here the CDR3 DNA reads TGTGCCAGCAGCTTAGGCCTCAGATCTTTAGCCAAAAACATTCAGTACTTC.

This clone was counted between two and nine times. The V and J genes are TRBV2 and TRBJ2-1; 8 bases agree with TRBD2. The germline gives CDR1 SNHLY, CDR2 FYNNEI. There are 17 residues in the CDR3. With 2 bases clipped from V and 10 bases from J, the junction kept 16 bases outside the gene matches. This CDR3 is CASSELRGVYGEGEQFF. CDR3 DNA sequence: TGTGCCAGCAGTGAATTGCGGGGGGTTTATGGGGAGGGCGAGCAGTTCTTC. Complete variable domain (other parts from reference TRBV2 and TRBJ2-1): EPEVTQTPSHQVTQMGQEVILRCVPISNHLYFYWYRQILGQKVEFLVSFYNNEISEKSEIFDDQFSVERPDGSNFTLKIRSTKLEDSAMYFCASSELRGVYGEGEQFFGPGTRLTVL.

This clone was counted only a few times. This chain links TRBV7-9 with TRBJ1-6; D is perhaps TRBD1 (5 bases). The V and J ends lost 0 bases and 9 bases respectively, with 12 bases between them. Looked up from germline, CDR1 is SEHNR and CDR2 is FQNEAQ (reference sequence). This CDR3 region has 15 residues. CDR3 loop: CASSLAEGRLSPLHF. The CDR3 DNA sequence: TGTGCCAGCAGCTTAGCGGAGGGGAGGCTTTCACCCCTCCACTTT.

The chain is built from TRBV19 and TRBJ1-2; D is uncertain. The CDR3 is 16 residues long. Deletions cut 0 bases from V and 0 bases from J, with 11 bases between. Germline loops: CDR1 LNHDA, CDR2 SQIVND (reference sequence). The CDR3 region is CASSIDPPIANYGYTF. In DNA, the CDR3 is TGTGCCAGTAGTATAGATCCTCCTATTGCTAACTATGGCTACACCTTC. The full variable domain, rest sourced from reference TRBV19 and TRBJ1-2, is DGGITQSPKYLFRKEGQNVTLSCEQNLNHDAMYWYRQDPGQGLRLIYYSQIVNDFQKGDIAEGYSVSREKKESFPLTVTSAQKNPTAFYLCASSIDPPIANYGYTFGSGTRLTVV.

The V gene is TRBV30, the J gene TRBJ2-7; D is undetermined. Germline V gene data show CDR1 as GTSNPN and CDR2 as SVGIG (reference sequence). V gave up 7 bases and J gave up 1 base, with 8 bases separating them. CDR3 length: 11 residues. CDR3 loop: CASTVSYEQYF. CDR3 nucleotide sequence: TGTGCCTCCACAGTTTCCTACGAGCAGTACTTC.

V gene TRBV30 combines with J gene TRBJ1-4, with D possibly being TRBD1 (6 bases). Germline assignment: CDR1 GTSNPN and CDR2 SVGIG (reference sequence). The CDR3 extends over 15 amino acids. V dropped 2 bases and J dropped 8 bases, with 18 bases sitting between them. CDR3 loop: CAWSSTNRVGEKLFF. Written as DNA, the CDR3 is TGTGCCTGGAGTTCAACGAACAGGGTTGGGGAAAAACTGTTTTTT.

The gene calls are TRBV5-4 and TRBJ1-2; D unclear. The V gene's germline CDR1 is SGHNT and CDR2 YYREEE (reference sequence). The CDR3 runs to 13 residues. V lost 6 bases to trimming and J lost 3 bases, with 12 bases between them. The CDR3 is CASTHPDYYGYTF. CDR3 bases: TGTGCCAGCACCCACCCTGACTACTATGGCTACACCTTC.

The chain carries TRBV6-1 and TRBJ1-3; no clear D. The CDR3 is 15 residues long. With 2 bases removed from V and 0 bases from J, the gap between germline ends came to 8 bases. Germline CDR1 is MNHNS and CDR2 is SASEGT. This CDR3 is CASSEYWGSGNTIYF. The DNA of the CDR3 is TGTGCCAGCAGTGAATATTGGGGCTCTGGAAACACCATATATTTT.

The chain has TRBV11-1 and TRBJ1-5; 8 nucleotides line up with TRBD1. The CDR3 is 15 amino acids. Per the germline V gene, CDR1 is SGHAT and CDR2 is FQDESV (reference sequence). The ends lost 6 bases at V and 6 bases at J; junction bases unmatched: 10. CDR3 bases: TGTGCCAGCAGTCCCGGACAGGGCGGGCGTCAGCCCCAGCATTTT. This codes for CASSPGQGGRQPQHF.